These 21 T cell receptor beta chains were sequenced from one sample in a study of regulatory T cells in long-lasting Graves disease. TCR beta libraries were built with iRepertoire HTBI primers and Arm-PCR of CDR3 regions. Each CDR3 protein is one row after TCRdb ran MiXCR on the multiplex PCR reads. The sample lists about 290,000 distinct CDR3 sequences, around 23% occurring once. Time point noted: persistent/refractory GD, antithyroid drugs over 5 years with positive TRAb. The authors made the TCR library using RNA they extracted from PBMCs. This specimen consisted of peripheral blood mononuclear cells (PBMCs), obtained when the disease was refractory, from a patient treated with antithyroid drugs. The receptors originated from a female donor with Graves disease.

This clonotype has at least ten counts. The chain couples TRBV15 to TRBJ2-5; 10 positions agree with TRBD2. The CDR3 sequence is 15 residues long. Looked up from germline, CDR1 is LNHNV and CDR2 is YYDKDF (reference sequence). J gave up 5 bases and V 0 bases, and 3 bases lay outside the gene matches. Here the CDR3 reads CATSREGTSVETQYF. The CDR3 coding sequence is TGTGCCACCAGCAGAGAAGGGACTAGCGTGGAGACCCAGTACTTC.

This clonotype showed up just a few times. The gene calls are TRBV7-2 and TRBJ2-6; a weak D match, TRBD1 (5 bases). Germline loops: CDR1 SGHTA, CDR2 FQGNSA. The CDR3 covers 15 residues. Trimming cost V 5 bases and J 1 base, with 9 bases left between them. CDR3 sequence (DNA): TGTGCCAGCAGCCAGCCAGGGTCTGGGGCCAACGTCCTGACTTTC. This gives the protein CASSQPGSGANVLTF.

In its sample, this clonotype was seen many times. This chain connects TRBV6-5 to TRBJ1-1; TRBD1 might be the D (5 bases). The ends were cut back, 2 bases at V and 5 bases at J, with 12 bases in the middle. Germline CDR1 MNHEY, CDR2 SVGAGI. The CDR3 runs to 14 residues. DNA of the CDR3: TGTGCCAGCAGTTACAAGCAGGGAGGAACTGAAGCTTTCTTT. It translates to CASSYKQGGTEAFF.

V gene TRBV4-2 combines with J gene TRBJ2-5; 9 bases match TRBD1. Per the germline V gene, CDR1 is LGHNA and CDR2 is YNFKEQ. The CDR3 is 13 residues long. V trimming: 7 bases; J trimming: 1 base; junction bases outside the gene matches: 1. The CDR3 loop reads CASKGQGQETQYF. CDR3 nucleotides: TGTGCCAGCAAGGGACAGGGCCAAGAGACCCAGTACTTC.

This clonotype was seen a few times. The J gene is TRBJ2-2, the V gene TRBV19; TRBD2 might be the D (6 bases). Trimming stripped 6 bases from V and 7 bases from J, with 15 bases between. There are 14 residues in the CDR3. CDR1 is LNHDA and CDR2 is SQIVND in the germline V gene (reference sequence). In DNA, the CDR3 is TGTGCCAGTAGCCCCGTCCGGGGGTTCGGGGAGCTGTTTTTT. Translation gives CASSPVRGFGELFF.

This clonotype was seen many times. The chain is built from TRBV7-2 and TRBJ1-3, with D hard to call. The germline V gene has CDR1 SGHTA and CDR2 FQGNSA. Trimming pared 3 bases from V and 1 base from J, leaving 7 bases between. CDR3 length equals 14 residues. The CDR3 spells CASSFRSSGNTIYF. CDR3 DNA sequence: TGTGCCAGCAGCTTCAGGTCATCTGGAAACACCATATATTTT.

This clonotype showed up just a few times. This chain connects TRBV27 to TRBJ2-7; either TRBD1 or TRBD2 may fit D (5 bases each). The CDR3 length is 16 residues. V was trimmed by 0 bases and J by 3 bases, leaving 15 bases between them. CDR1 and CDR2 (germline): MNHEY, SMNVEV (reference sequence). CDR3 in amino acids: CASSLSIGALVYEQYF. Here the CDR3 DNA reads TGTGCCAGCAGTTTATCGATCGGGGCTCTCGTCTACGAGCAGTACTTC.

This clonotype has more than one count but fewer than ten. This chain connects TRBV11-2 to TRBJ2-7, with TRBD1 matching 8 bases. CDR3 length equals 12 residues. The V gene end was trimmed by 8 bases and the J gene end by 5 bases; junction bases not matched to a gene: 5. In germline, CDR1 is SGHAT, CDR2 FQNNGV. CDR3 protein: CASGRGPNEQYF. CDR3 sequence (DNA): TGTGCCAGCGGCAGGGGGCCAAACGAGCAGTACTTC.

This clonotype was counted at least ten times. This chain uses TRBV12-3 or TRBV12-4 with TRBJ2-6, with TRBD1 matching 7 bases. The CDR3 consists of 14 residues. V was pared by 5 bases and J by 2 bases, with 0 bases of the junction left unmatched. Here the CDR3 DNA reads TGTGCCAGCAGTGACAGGGCTGGGGCCAACGTCCTGACTTTC. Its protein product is CASSDRAGANVLTF.

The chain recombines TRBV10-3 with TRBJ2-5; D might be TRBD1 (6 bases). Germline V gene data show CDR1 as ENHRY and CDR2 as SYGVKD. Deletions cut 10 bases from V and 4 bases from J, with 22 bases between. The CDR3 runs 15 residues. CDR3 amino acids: CATQPGGASRETQYF. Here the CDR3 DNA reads TGTGCCACCCAACCTGGGGGCGCTTCCAGAGAGACCCAGTACTTC.

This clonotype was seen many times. CDR3 residues: CASRARLAGELFF. The CDR3, as DNA: TGTGCCAGCAGAGCCAGACTAGCTGGGGAGCTGTTTTTT. The genes are TRBV2 and TRBJ2-2; the match to TRBD2 covers 7 bases. Germline V lookup: CDR1 SNHLY, CDR2 FYNNEI. CDR3 length equals 13 residues. The ends lost 6 bases at V and 8 bases at J; junction bases unmatched: 6.

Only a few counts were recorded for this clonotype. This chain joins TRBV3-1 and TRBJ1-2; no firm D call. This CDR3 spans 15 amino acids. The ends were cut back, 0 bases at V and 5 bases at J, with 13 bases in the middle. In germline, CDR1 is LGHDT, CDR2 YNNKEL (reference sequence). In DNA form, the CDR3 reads TGTGCCAGCAGCCAAGAAAGGGTTTTCCGGTATGGCTACACCTTC. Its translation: CASSQERVFRYGYTF.

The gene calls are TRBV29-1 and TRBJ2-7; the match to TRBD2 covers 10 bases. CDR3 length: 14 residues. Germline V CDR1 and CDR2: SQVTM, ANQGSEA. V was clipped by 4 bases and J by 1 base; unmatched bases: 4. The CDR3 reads CSVVGSGRSYEQYF. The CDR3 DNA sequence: TGCAGCGTTGTGGGTAGCGGGAGGTCCTACGAGCAGTACTTC.

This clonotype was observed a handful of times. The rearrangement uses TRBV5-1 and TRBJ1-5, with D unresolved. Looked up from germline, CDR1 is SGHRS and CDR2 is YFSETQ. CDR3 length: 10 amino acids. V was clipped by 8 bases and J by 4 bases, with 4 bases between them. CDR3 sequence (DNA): TGCGCCAGTCCTAATCAGCCCCAGCATTTT. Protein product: CASPNQPQHF.

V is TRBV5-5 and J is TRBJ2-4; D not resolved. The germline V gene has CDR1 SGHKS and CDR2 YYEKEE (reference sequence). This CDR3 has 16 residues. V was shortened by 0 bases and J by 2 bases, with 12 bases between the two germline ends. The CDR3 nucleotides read TGTGCCAGCAGCTTGGGAATTACGGATCCCAAAAACATTCAGTACTTC. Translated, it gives CASSLGITDPKNIQYF.

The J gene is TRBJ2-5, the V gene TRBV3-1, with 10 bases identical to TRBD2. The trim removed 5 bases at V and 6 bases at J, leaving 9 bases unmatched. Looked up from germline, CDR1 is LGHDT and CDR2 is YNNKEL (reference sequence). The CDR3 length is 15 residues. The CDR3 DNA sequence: TGTGCCAGCAGCGCCCTAGCGGGAGTCGGTAAGACCCAGTACTTC. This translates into CASSALAGVGKTQYF.

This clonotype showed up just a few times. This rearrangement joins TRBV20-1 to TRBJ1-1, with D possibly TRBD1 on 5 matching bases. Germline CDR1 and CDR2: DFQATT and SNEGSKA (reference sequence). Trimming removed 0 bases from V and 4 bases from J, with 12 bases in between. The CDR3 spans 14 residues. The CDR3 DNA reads TGCAGTGCTAGAGATTGGGTCAGGGCCACTGAAGCTTTCTTT. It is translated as CSARDWVRATEAFF.

CDR3 loop: CASSLEGLGEDTQYF. The CDR3 DNA is TGTGCCAGCAGCTTAGAGGGACTTGGGGAGGATACGCAGTATTTT. The gene calls are TRBV11-3 and TRBJ2-3; a weak D match, TRBD2 (6 bases). Germline V lookup: CDR1 SGHNT, CDR2 YENEEA. This CDR3 has 15 amino acids. V was clipped by 0 bases and J by 6 bases, with 13 bases between them.

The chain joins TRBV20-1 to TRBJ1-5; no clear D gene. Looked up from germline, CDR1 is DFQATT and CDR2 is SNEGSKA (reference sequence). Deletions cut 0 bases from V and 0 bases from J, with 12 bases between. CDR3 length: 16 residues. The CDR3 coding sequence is TGCAGTGCTAGAGATGGGCAGCATTATAGCAATCAGCCCCAGCATTTT. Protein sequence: CSARDGQHYSNQPQHF.

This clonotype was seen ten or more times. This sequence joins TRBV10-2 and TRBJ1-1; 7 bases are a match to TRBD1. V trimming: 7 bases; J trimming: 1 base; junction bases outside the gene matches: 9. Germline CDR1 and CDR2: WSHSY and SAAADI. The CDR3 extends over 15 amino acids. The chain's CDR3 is CASKSQGSANTEAFF. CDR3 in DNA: TGCGCCAGCAAATCACAGGGGTCCGCGAACACTGAAGCTTTCTTT.

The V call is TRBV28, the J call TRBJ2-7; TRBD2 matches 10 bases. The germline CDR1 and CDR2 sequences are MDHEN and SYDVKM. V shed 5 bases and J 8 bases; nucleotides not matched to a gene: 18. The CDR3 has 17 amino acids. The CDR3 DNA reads TGTGCCAGCAGTACCCTAGCGGGAGCCTTAAGATCGGCCAAGCAGTACTTC. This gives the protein CASSTLAGALRSAKQYF.